These 30 T cell receptor beta chains share one sample of origin, sequenced in a study of memory CD4+ T cells and cytomegalovirus serostatus. Single viable CD3+CD4+CD8-CD45RO+ cells were sorted as the memory CD4+ T cells. Sequenced by immunoSEQ multiplex PCR; TCRdb stores in-frame clones only, minus some. The sample lists roughly 50,000 clones, roughly 85% occurring once. The sample was memory CD4+ T cells from blood. These receptors all stem from an adult in good health and CMV-seronegative. Some clones in this sample may be carry-over from other donors' samples.

This sequence joins TRBV5-1 and TRBJ2-1; TRBD1 matches at 8 bases. Germline lookup yields CDR1 SGHRS and CDR2 YFSETQ. The CDR3 sequence is 14 residues long. Trimming at V came to 7 bases and at J to 8 bases, leaving 11 bases not matched to a gene. In DNA form, the CDR3 reads TGCGCCAGCGGCGTGACAGGGGTTGACCATGAGCAGTTCTTC. It yields the protein CASGVTGVDHEQFF.

The gene calls are TRBV6-1 and TRBJ2-4, with a weak D call TRBD2 (5 bases). Germline-derived CDR1 and CDR2 are MNHNS and SASEGT. CDR3 length: 12 residues. V lost 3 bases to trimming and J lost 5 bases, with 5 bases between them. The CDR3 sequence: CASSERENIQYF. CDR3 nucleotide sequence: TGTGCCAGCAGTGAGCGGGAAAACATTCAGTACTTC.

This chain links TRBV15 with TRBJ2-1; 7 bases match TRBD2. The CDR3 totals 17 residues. V lost 0 bases, J lost 2 bases, and 7 bases stayed unmatched. The germline gives CDR1 LNHNV, CDR2 YYDKDF (reference sequence). This chain's CDR3 is CATSRDQARGTYNEQFF. In nucleotides, the CDR3 is TGTGCCACCAGCAGAGATCAGGCGCGGGGGACCTACAATGAGCAGTTCTTC.

The DNA of the CDR3 is TGTGCCAGCAGCTTGGCGATGGGGCGCAGCACTGAAGCTTTCTTT. As protein: CASSLAMGRSTEAFF. The chain recombines TRBV5-4 with TRBJ1-1; a weak D match, TRBD1 (5 bases). This CDR3 comprises 15 residues. V gave up 0 bases and J gave up 4 bases, with 13 bases separating them. Germline CDR1 SGHNT, CDR2 YYREEE (reference sequence).

The V call is TRBV19, the J call TRBJ2-1; D possibly uses TRBD1 or TRBD2 (6 bases each). Germline V gene lookup returns CDR1 LNHDA and CDR2 SQIVND (reference sequence). Between the trimmed V and J ends, which lost 6 bases and 6 bases, there was a span of 24 bases. CDR3 size: 17 residues. CDR3 amino acids: CASSYGGPNRATNEQFF. The DNA for the CDR3 is TGTGCCAGTAGCTATGGGGGGCCGAACCGGGCGACCAATGAGCAGTTCTTC.

The chain recombines TRBV27 with TRBJ2-7; the match to TRBD1 covers 7 bases. The CDR3 runs 14 residues. After removal of 5 bases from V and 3 bases from J, the junction contained 7 bases not matched to a gene. In germline, CDR1 is MNHEY, CDR2 SMNVEV (reference sequence). CDR3 region: CASSTEGQNYEQYF. The CDR3 nucleotides are TGTGCCAGCAGTACCGAGGGACAGAACTACGAGCAGTACTTC.

This chain joins TRBV10-2 and TRBJ2-3; 10 bases line up with TRBD2. The trim removed 2 bases at V and 3 bases at J, leaving 2 bases unmatched. CDR3 length: 15 residues. Germline loops: CDR1 WSHSY, CDR2 SAAADI. The CDR3 is CASSEASGRTDTQYF. CDR3 coding DNA: TGCGCCAGCAGTGAGGCTAGCGGGAGAACAGATACGCAGTATTTT.

The rearrangement uses TRBV9 and TRBJ2-3, with D perhaps TRBD1 (6 bases). The V end was cut by 1 base, the J end by 6 bases, with 12 bases between. The CDR3 runs 14 residues. The germline CDR1 and CDR2 sequences are SGDLS and YYNGEE. For the CDR3, the DNA is TGTGCCAGCAGCGTACAGGGGTTTGAGGATACGCAGTATTTT. Residues: CASSVQGFEDTQYF.

J is TRBJ2-7 and V is TRBV5-1; a possible D gene is TRBD1 (5 bases). V lost 1 base and J 0 bases, leaving 11 bases between the germline ends. The CDR3 consists of 15 residues. CDR1 is SGHRS, CDR2 YFSETQ, per germline. CDR3 in amino acids: CASSLSGRSSYEQYF. DNA of the CDR3: TGCGCCAGCAGCTTGTCAGGGCGGAGCTCCTACGAGCAGTACTTC.

This clone was counted once. The chain carries TRBV18 and TRBJ2-1; 7 nucleotides match TRBD2. The germline V gene has CDR1 KGHSH and CDR2 LQKENI. The CDR3 loop spans 16 amino acids. After removal of 2 bases from V and 3 bases from J, the junction contained 7 bases not matched to a gene. The CDR3 protein is CASSPVRQRGYNEQFF. The CDR3 nucleotides are TGTGCCAGCTCACCAGTTCGCCAGCGGGGCTACAATGAGCAGTTCTTC.

The rearrangement links TRBV5-1 to TRBJ1-6; no definite D call. With 6 bases removed from V and 8 bases from J, the gap between germline ends came to 9 bases. Germline loops: CDR1 SGHRS, CDR2 YFSETQ. The CDR3 has 12 amino acids. The CDR3 nucleotides read TGCGCCAGCACCTCGGGCGATTCACCCCTCCACTTT. Translated: CASTSGDSPLHF. The whole variable domain, filled in from reference TRBV5-1 and TRBJ1-6, reads KAGVTQTPRYLIKTRGQQVTLSCSPISGHRSVSWYQQTPGQGLQFLFEYFSETQRNKGNFPGRFSGRQFSNSRSEMNVSTLELGDSALYLCASTSGDSPLHFGNGTRLTVT.

The chain links TRBV10-3 to TRBJ2-6, with TRBD2 identical over 7 bases. J lost 2 bases, V lost 2 bases, and 6 bases had no gene match. The germline V gene has CDR1 ENHRY and CDR2 SYGVKD. The CDR3 spans 17 residues. CDR3: CAISEHGGSPGANVLTF. DNA of the CDR3: TGTGCCATCAGTGAGCACGGGGGGTCCCCTGGGGCCAACGTCCTGACTTTC.

This CDR3 reads CASSPRVDEGGGYGYTF. The CDR3 nucleotides are TGTGCCAGCAGCCCTCGAGTTGATGAGGGGGGCGGCTATGGCTACACCTTC. The rearrangement links TRBV9 to TRBJ1-2; weak D call: TRBD1 (6 bases). Trimming removed 4 bases from V and 4 bases from J, with 23 bases in between. The CDR3 runs to 17 residues. Germline V gene lookup returns CDR1 SGDLS and CDR2 YYNGEE.

The chain uses TRBV6-5 and TRBJ2-7; D is unresolved. Trimming removed 7 bases from V and 2 bases from J, with 15 bases in between. CDR1 is MNHEY, CDR2 SVGAGI, per germline. This CDR3 contains 14 residues. The CDR3 spells CASIHGHRAYEQYF. The CDR3 DNA reads TGTGCCAGCATTCACGGGCACCGAGCCTACGAGCAGTACTTC.

This chain uses TRBV7-3 with TRBJ2-5, with 7 bases fitting TRBD2. Per germline, CDR1 SGHTA and CDR2 FQGTGA. Trimming removed 0 bases from V and 5 bases from J; junction bases left unmatched: 3. This CDR3 spans 14 amino acids. The CDR3 DNA is TGTGCCAGCAGCTTAACGGGGGGGAGCGAGACCCAGTACTTC. This sequence encodes CASSLTGGSETQYF.

On this clone itself: A clone one base away is much larger, so this may be a read error. This chain joins TRBV7-2 and TRBJ2-7; D may be TRBD1 (5 bases). V lost 1 base, J lost 9 bases, and 7 bases lay in between. From germline, CDR1 is SGHTA and CDR2 FQGNSA. This CDR3 comprises 11 residues. CDR3 bases: TGTGCCAGCAGCTTAGGGGGCGGGCAGTACTTC. This encodes CASSLGGGQYF.

This clone was found a few times. The chain couples TRBV5-4 to TRBJ2-5; possible D gene TRBD2, 5 bases. Trimming stripped 0 bases from V and 5 bases from J, with 11 bases between. This CDR3 region has 14 residues. CDR1 is SGHNT, CDR2 YYREEE, per germline (reference sequence). The CDR3 reads CASSLESLGETQYF. The CDR3 region has the DNA TGTGCCAGCAGCTTGGAATCACTAGGGGAGACCCAGTACTTC. Combining the CDR3 with reference TRBV5-4 and TRBJ2-5 gives the whole variable domain ETGVTQSPTHLIKTRGQQVTLRCSSQSGHNTVSWYQQALGQGPQFIFQYYREEENGRGNFPPRFSGLQFPNYSSELNVNALELDDSALYLCASSLESLGETQYFGPGTRLLVL.

The chain links TRBV28 to TRBJ2-4; 8 bases line up with TRBD1. CDR1 is MDHEN, CDR2 SYDVKM, per germline. The CDR3 sequence is 16 residues long. Trimming took 4 bases from V and 2 from J; bases not matched to a gene: 7. The CDR3 DNA is TGTGCCAGCAGTTCCTCAGGGGGCGCACCCAAAAACATTCAGTACTTC. Its protein product is CASSSSGGAPKNIQYF.

This clone turned up a few times. The genes are TRBV28 and TRBJ2-1; 14 bases match TRBD2. The V segment lost 5 bases and the J segment 8 bases; nucleotides outside the gene matches: 8. Germline V lookup: CDR1 MDHEN, CDR2 SYDVKM. The CDR3 runs 16 residues. This CDR3 reads CASSQFGGLAGDEQFF. As DNA, the CDR3 is TGTGCCAGCAGTCAGTTCGGGGGACTAGCGGGAGATGAGCAGTTCTTC.

The V gene is TRBV4-2, the J gene TRBJ2-1; 11 nucleotides align to TRBD2. This CDR3 comprises 16 residues. Trimming cost V 4 bases and J 9 bases; bases outside gene matches: 11. The germline CDR1 and CDR2 sequences are LGHNA and YNFKEQ. Here the CDR3 reads CASSPPTSGTPFEQFF. The CDR3 DNA follows: TGTGCCAGCAGCCCCCCGACTAGCGGGACCCCGTTTGAGCAGTTCTTC.

The table lists this clone with a count of one. J is TRBJ2-7 and V is TRBV5-1; 9 bases line up with TRBD2. Germline V gene sequence: CDR1 SGHRS, CDR2 YFSETQ. This CDR3 has 15 residues. The V gene end was trimmed by 4 bases and the J gene end by 8 bases; junction bases not matched to a gene: 13. CDR3: CASSPGTSPTLQQYF. The CDR3 DNA reads as TGCGCCAGCAGCCCGGGGACTAGCCCTACCCTTCAGCAGTACTTC. Complete variable domain (other parts from reference TRBV5-1 and TRBJ2-7): KAGVTQTPRYLIKTRGQQVTLSCSPISGHRSVSWYQQTPGQGLQFLFEYFSETQRNKGNFPGRFSGRQFSNSRSEMNVSTLELGDSALYLCASSPGTSPTLQQYFGPGTRLTVT.

The chain uses TRBV5-1 and TRBJ2-1; D unclear. The germline CDR1 and CDR2 sequences are SGHRS and YFSETQ. V lost 7 bases and J lost 10, with 18 bases in between. The CDR3 has 13 amino acids. The CDR3 sequence is CASFLPPNGEQFF. CDR3 DNA sequence: TGCGCCAGCTTCCTACCCCCCAATGGGGAGCAGTTCTTC.

V gene TRBV19 combines with J gene TRBJ2-1; TRBD2 agrees at 7 bases. Germline lookup yields CDR1 LNHDA and CDR2 SQIVND (reference sequence). V trimming: 7 bases; J trimming: 4 bases; junction bases outside the gene matches: 4. CDR3 size: 13 residues. The CDR3 loop reads CASTGTNYNEQFF. The CDR3, as DNA: TGTGCCAGTACCGGGACTAATTACAATGAGCAGTTCTTC.

The chain is built from TRBV7-9 and TRBJ1-4; 10 nucleotides match TRBD1. In germline, CDR1 is SEHNR, CDR2 FQNEAQ (reference sequence). The CDR3 has 15 amino acids. Losses at the gene ends were 1 base for V and 7 bases for J; bases not matched to a gene: 3. The CDR3 sequence: CASSLDRDRGEKLFF. The CDR3 coding sequence is TGTGCCAGCAGCTTAGACCGGGACAGGGGTGAAAAACTGTTTTTT.

This chain uses TRBV5-1 with TRBJ2-5; D is tentatively TRBD1 or TRBD2 (5 bases each). V lost 4 bases and J lost 5, with 18 bases in between. Germline V gives CDR1 SGHRS, CDR2 YFSETQ. This CDR3 comprises 15 residues. CDR3 in amino acids: CASSAGAGMRETQYF. DNA for the CDR3: TGCGCCAGCAGCGCGGGTGCAGGGATGAGGGAGACCCAGTACTTC.

The V call is TRBV6-1, the J call TRBJ2-7; D uncertain. Trimming cost V 6 bases and J 1 base, with 10 bases left between them. CDR1 MNHNS and CDR2 SASEGT come from the germline V gene. This CDR3 is built from 13 residues. The CDR3 spells CASRVGPSYEQYF. For the CDR3, the DNA is TGTGCCAGCAGGGTCGGGCCGTCCTACGAGCAGTACTTC.

This clone showed up just once. V is TRBV18 and J is TRBJ2-1, with 7 nucleotides matching TRBD2. V shed 2 bases and J 5 bases; nucleotides not matched to a gene: 3. The CDR3 has 14 residues. Germline CDR1 is KGHSH and CDR2 is LQKENI. Here the CDR3 DNA reads TGTGCCAGCTCACCATCGGCGGGGGACAATGAGCAGTTCTTC. Translated: CASSPSAGDNEQFF.

V usage is TRBV10-1 and J usage is TRBJ2-3; tentatively, D is TRBD1 or TRBD2 (5 bases each). Germline V gives CDR1 WNHNN, CDR2 SYGVQD (reference sequence). Trimming cost V 2 bases and J 6 bases, with 15 bases left between them. The CDR3 extends over 15 amino acids. CDR3 protein: CASSEGLGQEDTQYF. DNA of the CDR3: TGCGCCAGCAGTGAGGGACTGGGGCAGGAGGATACGCAGTATTTT.

This chain's CDR3 is CASMGKVSGANVLTF. The DNA of the CDR3 is TGTGCCAGCATGGGCAAGGTCTCTGGGGCCAACGTCCTGACTTTC. V and J are TRBV28 and TRBJ2-6; D gene ambiguous. V was trimmed by 7 bases and J by 0 bases, leaving 10 bases between them. Germline loops: CDR1 MDHEN, CDR2 SYDVKM. CDR3 size: 15 residues.

The chain employs TRBV18 and TRBJ2-7; 7 nucleotides match TRBD1. The V and J ends lost 6 bases and 3 bases, in that order; junction bases with no gene match: 11. This CDR3 contains 15 residues. Per germline, CDR1 KGHSH and CDR2 LQKENI. CDR3 region: CASSPGQPTNYEQYF. The CDR3 nucleotides read TGTGCCAGCTCTCCGGGACAGCCGACCAACTACGAGCAGTACTTC.